These T cell receptor beta chains were read from a single sample in a study of T cells in Graves' hyperthyroidism and ophthalmopathy. One entry per CDR3 protein results from TCRdb running MiXCR on the multiplex PCR reads. Of hundreds of thousands of distinct CDR3 sequences listed, around 19% were seen once; the top ten hold around 17%. The sample was blood. The receptors stem from a woman aged 50 to 60 with Graves' hyperthyroidism that later progressed to Graves' ophthalmopathy. Both conserved end residues are trimmed from each CDR3.

CDR3	V
ASSPDRGSEAF	TRBV9
SARDSWGSTDTQY	TRBV20-1
ASSVTGPSYNEQF	TRBV7-9
SASPRDRGSSNQPQH	TRBV20-1
ASSLGQGVRSPLH	TRBV5-1
ASSPRRGMENTEAF	TRBV5-1
ASSLGVLESDTEAF	TRBV5-1
ASRTTPGQGPYEQY	TRBV6-1
ASSFGVNQPQH	TRBV12-3/TRBV12-4
ASSFGGNQETQY	TRBV7-8
ASSVDGGANEQF	TRBV2
ASSQDLSLYEQY	TRBV3-1
ASRRTRKETQY	TRBV28
SARSRGTGELF	TRBV20-1
ASRMSAESYEQY	TRBV5-1
ASSLFRGGFTDTQY	TRBV7-2
ASAGVNEQF	TRBV2
ASSLGLAGAAPDTQY	TRBV7-2
ASSIRASGGLYNEQF	TRBV19
ASSEDRDSSYNEQF	TRBV10-1
ASSYTVYGGPGNTIY	TRBV6-5
AISESNYEQY	TRBV10-3
ASSSQTGGRETQY	TRBV11-2